The 24 T cell receptor beta chains presented below share a single source sample, sequenced in a study of blood T cells in healthy people across ages. For the second PCR, which ran for 7 to 11 cycles, a sample-barcoded 5' primer and a J-beta primer mix were used. From the 5' RACE reads, TCRdb called clonotypes with MiXCR, one entry per CDR3 protein. The repertoire has 550,000 to 750,000 distinct CDR3 sequences, roughly 21% of them found once; the top ten carry 3% to 4.5%. What was sequenced was blood. The receptors come from a man between 65 and 85 years old in good health.

By share of the sample, this clonotype is medium-sized. The gene calls are TRBV25-1 and TRBJ2-5; maybe TRBD2 (6 bases). Germline CDR1 MGHDK, CDR2 SYGVNS. Trimming cost V 2 bases and J 1 base, with 11 bases left between them. The CDR3 spans 15 residues. The CDR3 DNA sequence: TGTGCCAGCAGTGAACCTAGCGTCCTCCAAGAGACCCAGTACTTC. Protein: CASSEPSVLQETQYF.

The V and J genes are TRBV5-6 and TRBJ1-3; TRBD1 matches 8 bases. The CDR3 runs 15 residues. Germline V lookup: CDR1 SGHDT, CDR2 YYEEEE. The ends lost 3 bases at V and 2 bases at J; junction bases unmatched: 4. For the CDR3, the DNA is TGTGCCAGCAGCTACAGGGGGTTCGCTGGAAACACCATATATTTT. Amino acid sequence: CASSYRGFAGNTIYF.

The chain links TRBV20-1 to TRBJ2-5; possibly TRBD1 for D (6 bases). V lost 3 bases to trimming and J lost 10 bases, with 18 bases between them. The germline V gene has CDR1 DFQATT and CDR2 SNEGSKA (reference sequence). The CDR3 has 13 residues. In DNA, the CDR3 is TGCAGTGCTAGTGACCCGACAGGACGAGGCCAGTACTTC. Protein: CSASDPTGRGQYF.

In its sample, this clonotype was seen a few times. The chain is built from TRBV20-1 and TRBJ2-7; the match to TRBD1 covers 8 bases. Germline V gives CDR1 DFQATT, CDR2 SNEGSKA (reference sequence). The CDR3 totals 15 residues. The junction had 9 bases not matched to a gene; V was cut back by 5 bases and J by 0 bases. Here the CDR3 reads CSAAKQGASSYEQYF. The CDR3 nucleotides are TGCAGTGCTGCAAAGCAGGGGGCTAGCTCCTACGAGCAGTACTTC.

The rearrangement joins TRBV5-5 to TRBJ2-4; tentatively, D is TRBD1 (6 bases). The CDR3 spans 15 residues. V dropped 3 bases and J dropped 8 bases, with 18 bases sitting between them. Germline CDR1 reads SGHKS; CDR2 reads YYEKEE (reference sequence). The CDR3 sequence: CASSSNPGAMDIQYF. CDR3 bases: TGTGCCAGCAGCTCGAATCCAGGGGCTATGGACATTCAGTACTTC.

The chain carries TRBV7-2 and TRBJ2-5; 14 bases agree with TRBD2. Near its end, the DNA agrees better with TRBJ2-7, so the J call may be wrong. Germline V gives CDR1 SGHTA, CDR2 FQGNSA. CDR3 size: 16 residues. The CDR3 DNA sequence: TGTGCCAGCAGCAGCCAGGGACTAGCGGGAGAATTCGAGCAGTACTTC. Its protein is CASSSQGLAGEFEQYF.

This chain links TRBV7-9 with TRBJ2-5, with D possibly TRBD2 on 6 matching bases. The germline gives CDR1 SEHNR, CDR2 FQNEAQ (reference sequence). The CDR3 sequence is 15 residues long. The germline V and J ends were trimmed by 2 bases and 11 bases, with 21 bases remaining between them. CDR3 protein: CASSLPRERAFEQYF. The CDR3 DNA is TGTGCCAGCAGCTTACCCCGGGAGCGCGCTTTTGAGCAGTACTTC. The entire variable domain, with the rest obtained from reference TRBV7-9 and TRBJ2-5, is as follows: DTGVSQNPRHKITKRGQNVTFRCDPISEHNRLYWYRQTLGQGPEFLTYFQNEAQLEKSRLLSDRFSAERPKGSFSTLEIQRTEQGDSAMYLCASSLPRERAFEQYFGPGTRLLVL.

This clonotype has more than one count but fewer than ten. The V and J genes are TRBV20-1 and TRBJ2-3, with TRBD2 as a possible D gene (6 bases). CDR3 length equals 14 residues. Germline CDR1 DFQATT, CDR2 SNEGSKA (reference sequence). The DNA of the CDR3 is TGCAATCCGACTAGACTCCCACACGGAGATACGCAGTATTTT. Amino acid sequence: CNPTRLPHGDTQYF.

The chain combines TRBV11-1 with TRBJ2-3; D is tentatively TRBD1 or TRBD2 (5 bases each). V was trimmed by 1 base and J by 4 bases, leaving 12 bases between them. The CDR3 covers 15 residues. Germline V gene sequence: CDR1 SGHAT, CDR2 FQDESV (reference sequence). The CDR3 sequence: CASSLGRRGADTQYF. CDR3 in DNA: TGTGCCAGCAGCTTAGGCAGAAGGGGAGCAGATACGCAGTATTTT.

This clonotype was seen a handful of times. The chain links TRBV20-1 to TRBJ1-3, with TRBD1 matching 7 bases. Germline V gives CDR1 DFQATT, CDR2 SNEGSKA (reference sequence). This CDR3 is 13 amino acids long. V lost 7 bases and J lost 4; bases outside the gene matches: 7. The CDR3 DNA follows: TGCAGTGGAGGGACAGATGGAGGAAACACCATATATTTT. Its protein is CSGGTDGGNTIYF.

This chain uses TRBV29-1 with TRBJ2-5; TRBD1 might be the D (5 bases). Germline values: CDR1 SQVTM, CDR2 ANQGSEA. The V and J ends lost 1 base and 11 bases respectively, with 20 bases between them. This CDR3 region has 14 residues. CDR3 DNA sequence: TGCAGCGTTGAAGCTTCTAGGGGCGGCCGTGAGCAGTACTTC. It specifies CSVEASRGGREQYF.

The chain recombines TRBV5-1 with TRBJ2-5, with a weak D call TRBD1 (5 bases). Germline values: CDR1 SGHRS, CDR2 YFSETQ. This CDR3 has 14 residues. Trimming shortened V by 4 bases and J by 3 bases, and 13 bases separated the two germline ends. The CDR3 loop is CASSIQGEKETQYF. The CDR3 coding sequence is TGCGCCAGCAGCATACAAGGGGAAAAAGAGACCCAGTACTTC. Full variable domain (rest looked up from reference TRBV5-1 and TRBJ2-5): KAGVTQTPRYLIKTRGQQVTLSCSPISGHRSVSWYQQTPGQGLQFLFEYFSETQRNKGNFPGRFSGRQFSNSRSEMNVSTLELGDSALYLCASSIQGEKETQYFGPGTRLLVL.

This clonotype appeared once. Relative to the germline gene, one junction end is altered; a read error may explain this. The V gene is TRBV12-3 or TRBV12-4, the J gene TRBJ2-5; D is unresolved. The DNA end lines up better with TRBJ2-1; the J call may be wrong. The CDR3 totals 12 residues. The CDR3 spells CAGSLIDNEQFF. CDR3 nucleotides: TGTGCCGGCAGCCTCATAGACAATGAGCAGTTCTTC.

Comments on this clonotype: At one end the junction does not follow the germline gene, possibly because of a read error. This rearrangement joins TRBV4-3 to TRBJ2-2, with 8 bases that match TRBD2. This CDR3 region has 19 residues. Germline CDR1 reads LGHNA; CDR2 reads YSLEER. The CDR3 is CASSQEPGRSGRGFGELFF. The CDR3 region has the DNA TGCGCCAGTAGCCAAGAACCCGGCAGGAGCGGGAGAGGGTTCGGGGAGCTGTTTTTT.

Only a few counts were recorded for this clonotype. The chain couples TRBV20-1 to TRBJ2-7; 7 nucleotides align to TRBD1. The V and J ends lost 5 bases and 3 bases, in that order; junction bases with no gene match: 10. The germline V gene encodes CDR1 DFQATT and CDR2 SNEGSKA (reference sequence). The CDR3 consists of 14 residues. Written as DNA, the CDR3 is TGCAGTGCTGCTGGACAGGCTAAGAACTACGAGCAGTACTTC. Translated: CSAAGQAKNYEQYF.

The sample holds a few counts of this clonotype. The chain links TRBV29-1 to TRBJ2-1, with D possibly called TRBD1 or TRBD2 (5 bases each). V lost 1 base and J 5 bases, leaving 12 bases between the germline ends. The CDR3 runs 14 residues. Germline V gene lookup returns CDR1 SQVTM and CDR2 ANQGSEA. The CDR3: CSVEGRRDDNEQFF. The CDR3 DNA reads TGCAGCGTTGAAGGGCGCCGGGACGACAATGAGCAGTTCTTC.

This rearrangement joins TRBV29-1 to TRBJ1-4; D perhaps matches TRBD1 (6 bases). Germline lookup yields CDR1 SQVTM and CDR2 ANQGSEA. V lost 0 bases, J lost 14 bases, and 13 bases lay in between. The CDR3 extends over 12 amino acids. The CDR3: CSVEEGARGLFF. DNA of the CDR3: TGCAGCGTTGAAGAAGGGGCCAGGGGCCTGTTTTTT.

The rearrangement uses TRBV10-1 and TRBJ1-3, with D perhaps matching TRBD1 (6 bases). V lost 3 bases and J lost 0, with 9 bases in between. The CDR3 extends over 15 amino acids. Germline CDR1 WNHNN, CDR2 SYGVQD (reference sequence). CDR3 sequence: CASSETGISGNTIYF. The CDR3 DNA reads as TGCGCCAGCAGTGAAACAGGGATCTCTGGAAACACCATATATTTT.

The rearrangement joins TRBV19 to TRBJ2-6; 10 nucleotides align to TRBD1. This CDR3 is 18 amino acids long. Germline V gene lookup returns CDR1 LNHDA and CDR2 SQIVND (reference sequence). The V and J ends lost 2 bases and 0 bases, in that order; junction bases with no gene match: 4. CDR3 sequence: CASSIPWTGGSGANVLTF. As DNA, the CDR3 is TGTGCCAGTAGTATACCTTGGACAGGGGGCTCTGGGGCCAACGTCCTGACTTTC. Full variable domain (missing parts from reference TRBV19 and TRBJ2-6): DGGITQSPKYLFRKEGQNVTLSCEQNLNHDAMYWYRQDPGQGLRLIYYSQIVNDFQKGDIAEGYSVSREKKESFPLTVTSAQKNPTAFYLCASSIPWTGGSGANVLTFGAGSRLTVL.

The chain couples TRBV6-2 or TRBV6-3 to TRBJ2-7, with D unclear. This CDR3 is built from 11 residues. Germline V gives CDR1 MNHEY, CDR2 SVGEGT. The V end was cut by 6 bases, the J end by 4 bases, with 7 bases between. Here the CDR3 DNA reads TGTGCCAGCAGAACGACTTACGAGCAGTACTTC. Its protein is CASRTTYEQYF.

On this clonotype itself: The junction departs from germline at one end; a sequencing error may be responsible. This rearrangement joins TRBV28 to TRBJ2-5; 9 bases match TRBD2. CDR3 length: 15 amino acids. Germline lookup yields CDR1 MDHEN and CDR2 SYDVKM. CDR3: CDSSIGLASQETQYF. The CDR3 DNA is TGTGACAGCAGTATCGGACTAGCGAGCCAAGAGACCCAGTACTTC.

The count of this clonotype is one. CDR3 loop: CASSQPNRVFDLDTQYF. Here the CDR3 DNA reads TGCGCCAGCAGCCAACCCAACCGGGTCTTCGACTTGGATACGCAGTATTTT. The chain employs TRBV4-3 and TRBJ2-3; D unclear. The CDR3 consists of 17 residues. V lost 2 bases and J lost 6, with 21 bases in between. Germline CDR1 is LGHNA and CDR2 is YSLEER.

This clonotype appeared once. The chain joins TRBV6-6 to TRBJ2-1, with a possible D match to TRBD1 (6 bases). The J call is uncertain, as TRBJ2-7 better fits the DNA end. The CDR3 runs to 13 residues. Germline lookup yields CDR1 MNHNY and CDR2 SVGAGI (reference sequence). CDR3: CASSYSRGGRQYF. The CDR3, as DNA: TGTGCCAGCAGTTACTCCCGAGGGGGACGGCAGTACTTC.

The CDR3 nucleotides read TGTGCCAGCAGTTTTGGTAGAGCTGCTGGGACCCAGTACTTC. Translating gives CASSFGRAAGTQYF. V is TRBV12-3 or TRBV12-4 and J is TRBJ2-5; no definite D call. This CDR3 spans 14 amino acids. Trimming took 3 bases from V and 7 from J, leaving 15 bases between them.